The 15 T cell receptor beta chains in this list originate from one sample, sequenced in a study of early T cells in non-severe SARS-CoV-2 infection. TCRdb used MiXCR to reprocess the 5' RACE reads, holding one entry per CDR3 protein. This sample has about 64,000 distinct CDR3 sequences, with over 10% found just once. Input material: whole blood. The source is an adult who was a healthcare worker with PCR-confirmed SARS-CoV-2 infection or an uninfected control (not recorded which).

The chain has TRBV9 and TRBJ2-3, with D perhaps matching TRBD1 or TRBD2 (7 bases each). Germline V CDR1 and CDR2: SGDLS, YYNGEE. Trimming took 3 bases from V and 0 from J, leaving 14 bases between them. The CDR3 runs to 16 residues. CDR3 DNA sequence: TGTGCCAGCAGCGAATCAGGGGGGGCAAGCACAGATACGCAGTATTTT. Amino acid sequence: CASSESGGASTDTQYF.

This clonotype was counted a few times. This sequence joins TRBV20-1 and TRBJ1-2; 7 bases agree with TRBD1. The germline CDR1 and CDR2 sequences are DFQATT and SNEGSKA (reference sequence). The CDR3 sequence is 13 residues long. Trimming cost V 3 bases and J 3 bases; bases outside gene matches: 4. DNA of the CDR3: TGCAGTGCTAGCCCCGGGACAGACTATGGCTACACCTTC. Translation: CSASPGTDYGYTF.

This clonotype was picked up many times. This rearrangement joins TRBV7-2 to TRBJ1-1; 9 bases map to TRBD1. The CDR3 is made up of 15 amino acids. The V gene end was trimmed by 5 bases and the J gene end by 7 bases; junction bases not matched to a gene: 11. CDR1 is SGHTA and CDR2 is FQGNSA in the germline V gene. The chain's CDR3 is CASSQPGTGINEAFF. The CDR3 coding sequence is TGTGCCAGCAGCCAACCCGGGACAGGGATAAATGAAGCTTTCTTT.

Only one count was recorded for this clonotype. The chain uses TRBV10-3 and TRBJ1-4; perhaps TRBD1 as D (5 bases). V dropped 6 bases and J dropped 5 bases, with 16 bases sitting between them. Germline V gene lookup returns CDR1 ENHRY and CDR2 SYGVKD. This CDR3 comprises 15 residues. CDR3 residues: CAISPGSKGNEKLFF. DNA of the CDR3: TGTGCCATCAGCCCCGGGAGTAAGGGGAATGAAAAACTGTTTTTT.

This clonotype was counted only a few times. Written as DNA, the CDR3 is TGTGCCAGCAGCTTAGTGCCAGGGGATCAAGAGACCCAGTACTTC. It yields the protein CASSLVPGDQETQYF. The chain combines TRBV7-9 with TRBJ2-5; TRBD1 is a possible D gene (6 bases). V was clipped by 1 base and J by 2 bases, with 11 bases between them. CDR3 size: 15 residues. Germline lookup yields CDR1 SEHNR and CDR2 FQNEAQ (reference sequence).

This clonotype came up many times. CDR3 residues: CAITRGGTEAFF. In nucleotides, the CDR3 is TGTGCCATCACTCGGGGGGGCACTGAAGCTTTCTTT. The chain employs TRBV12-3 or TRBV12-4 and TRBJ1-1, with D possibly matching TRBD1 (5 bases). Trimming took off 10 bases at V and 4 bases at J, with 13 bases between the two ends. This CDR3 comprises 12 residues.

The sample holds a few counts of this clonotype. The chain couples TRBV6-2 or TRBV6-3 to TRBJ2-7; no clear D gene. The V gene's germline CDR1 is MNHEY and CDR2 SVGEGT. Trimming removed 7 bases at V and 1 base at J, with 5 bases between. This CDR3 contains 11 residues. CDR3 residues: CASTGSYEQYF. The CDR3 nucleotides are TGTGCCAGCACCGGGTCCTACGAGCAGTACTTC.

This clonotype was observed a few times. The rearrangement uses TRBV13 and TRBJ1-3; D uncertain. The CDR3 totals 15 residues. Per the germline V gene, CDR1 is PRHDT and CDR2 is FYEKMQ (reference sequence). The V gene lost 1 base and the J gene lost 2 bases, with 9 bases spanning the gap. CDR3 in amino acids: CASSLEAGTGNTIYF. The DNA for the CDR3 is TGTGCCAGCAGCTTAGAAGCGGGGACTGGAAACACCATATATTTT.

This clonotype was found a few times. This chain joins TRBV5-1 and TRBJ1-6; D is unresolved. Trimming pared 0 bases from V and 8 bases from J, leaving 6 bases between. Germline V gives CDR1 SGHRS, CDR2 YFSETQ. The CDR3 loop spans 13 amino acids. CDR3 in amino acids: CASSLDQDSPLHF. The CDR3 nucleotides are TGCGCCAGCAGCTTGGATCAGGATTCACCCCTCCACTTT.

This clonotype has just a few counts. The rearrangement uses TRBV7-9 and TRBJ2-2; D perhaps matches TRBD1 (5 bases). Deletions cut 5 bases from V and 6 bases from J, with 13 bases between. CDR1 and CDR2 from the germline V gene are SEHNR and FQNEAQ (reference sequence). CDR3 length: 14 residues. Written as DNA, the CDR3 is TGTGCCAGCAGCCCCAACTCAGGGCCCGGGGAGCTGTTTTTT. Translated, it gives CASSPNSGPGELFF.

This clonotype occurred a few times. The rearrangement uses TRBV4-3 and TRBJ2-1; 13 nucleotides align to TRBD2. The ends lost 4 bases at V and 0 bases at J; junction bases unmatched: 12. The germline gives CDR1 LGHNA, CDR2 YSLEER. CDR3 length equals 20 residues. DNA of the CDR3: TGCGCCAGCAGCCCACGACTAGCGGGGGGTAGTGTCGGCTCCTACAATGAGCAGTTCTTC. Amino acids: CASSPRLAGGSVGSYNEQFF.

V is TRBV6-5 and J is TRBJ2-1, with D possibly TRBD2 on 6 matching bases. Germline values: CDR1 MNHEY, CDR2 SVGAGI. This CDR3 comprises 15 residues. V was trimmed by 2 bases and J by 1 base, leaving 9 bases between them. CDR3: CASSYRGLSYNEQFF. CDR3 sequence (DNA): TGTGCCAGCAGTTACCGGGGGTTGTCCTACAATGAGCAGTTCTTC.

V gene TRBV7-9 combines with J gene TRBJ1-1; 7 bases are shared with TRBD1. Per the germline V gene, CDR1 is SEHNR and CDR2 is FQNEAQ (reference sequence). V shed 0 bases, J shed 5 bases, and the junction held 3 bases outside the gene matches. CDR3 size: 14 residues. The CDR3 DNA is TGTGCCAGCAGCTTAGCCGCAGGGGGGACTGAAGCTTTCTTT. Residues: CASSLAAGGTEAFF.

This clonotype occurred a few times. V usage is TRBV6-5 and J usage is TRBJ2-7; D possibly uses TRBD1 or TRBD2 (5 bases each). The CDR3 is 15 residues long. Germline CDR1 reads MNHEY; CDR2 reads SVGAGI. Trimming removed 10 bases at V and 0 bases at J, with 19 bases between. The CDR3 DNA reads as TGTGCCACCGGTGGGTATGGGACGGTCTCCTACGAGCAGTACTTC. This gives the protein CATGGYGTVSYEQYF.

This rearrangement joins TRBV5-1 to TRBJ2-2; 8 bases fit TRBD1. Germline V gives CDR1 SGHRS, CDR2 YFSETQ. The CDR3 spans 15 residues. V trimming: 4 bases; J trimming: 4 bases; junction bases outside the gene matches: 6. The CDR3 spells CASSPGQGATGELFF. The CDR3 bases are TGCGCCAGCAGCCCCGGGCAGGGGGCCACCGGGGAGCTGTTTTTT. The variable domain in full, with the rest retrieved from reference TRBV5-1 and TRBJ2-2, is KAGVTQTPRYLIKTRGQQVTLSCSPISGHRSVSWYQQTPGQGLQFLFEYFSETQRNKGNFPGRFSGRQFSNSRSEMNVSTLELGDSALYLCASSPGQGATGELFFGEGSRLTVL.